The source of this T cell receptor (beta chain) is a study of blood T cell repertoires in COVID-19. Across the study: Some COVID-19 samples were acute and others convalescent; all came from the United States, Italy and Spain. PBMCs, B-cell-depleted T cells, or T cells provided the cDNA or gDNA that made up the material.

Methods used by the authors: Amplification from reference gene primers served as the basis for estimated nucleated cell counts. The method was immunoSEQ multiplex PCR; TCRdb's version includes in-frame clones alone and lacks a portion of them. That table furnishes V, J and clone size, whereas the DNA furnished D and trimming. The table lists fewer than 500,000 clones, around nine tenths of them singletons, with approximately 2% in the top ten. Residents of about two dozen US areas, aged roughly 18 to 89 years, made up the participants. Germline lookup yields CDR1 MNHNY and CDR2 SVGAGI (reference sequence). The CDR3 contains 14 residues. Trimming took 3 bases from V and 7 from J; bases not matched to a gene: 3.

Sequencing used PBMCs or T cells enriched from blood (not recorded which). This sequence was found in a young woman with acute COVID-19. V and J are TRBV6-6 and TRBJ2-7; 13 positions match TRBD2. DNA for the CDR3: TGTGCCAGCAGTTATACTAGCGGGGGGGCGGAGCAGTACTTC. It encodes CASSYTSGGAEQYF.